These T cell receptor beta chains were read from a single sample in a study of a mutant IDH1 vaccine in newly diagnosed glioma. These receptors' targets are unknown. The repertoire was sequenced with immunoSEQ multiplex PCR; TCRdb's copy has only in-frame clones and lacks some. The sample lists some 31,000 clones, around 79% occurring once. This specimen was PBMCs, taken from a glioma patient whose treatment included an IDH1 peptide vaccine. The source is a woman aged 25 to 39 with glioma. Some clones in this sample may be carry-over from other donors' samples. CDR3s include the opening cysteine and the closing phenylalanine or tryptophan. D genes are given only for firm matches. Expanded clones get a size class; other rows say once, few or many, or leave the size out.

J gene | V gene | clone size | D gene | CDR3 protein | CDR3 DNA
TRBJ1-4 | TRBV11-3 | few | - | CASSARGRLNEKLFF | TGTGCCAGCAGCGCCCGTGGGCGACTAAATGAAAAACTGTTTTTT
TRBJ1-2 | TRBV6-5 | - | TRBD1 | CASSLTQDRAYGYTF | TGTGCCAGCAGCTTGACCCAGGACAGGGCCTATGGCTACACCTTC
TRBJ2-2 | TRBV19 | - | TRBD1 | CASRPGTGETGELFF | TGTGCCAGCAGACCAGGGACAGGGGAAACCGGGGAGCTGTTTTTT
TRBJ2-1 | TRBV7-9 | - | - | CASSLGRASYNEQFF | TGTGCCAGCAGCTTAGGACGTGCCTCCTACAATGAGCAGTTCTTC
TRBJ1-3 | TRBV7-2 | - | - | CASSARGGNTIYF | TGTGCCAGCAGCGCCAGGGGTGGAAACACCATATATTTT
TRBJ2-5 | TRBV2 | - | TRBD2 | CASSGTSRETQYF | TGTGCCAGCAGTGGGACTAGCAGAGAGACCCAGTACTTC
TRBJ1-5 | TRBV5-1 | - | - | CASSLEGDRDQPQHF | TGCGCCAGCAGCTTGGAGGGAGATCGGGATCAGCCCCAGCATTTT
TRBJ2-5 | TRBV5-1 | - | TRBD1 | CASSSPNRQGRETQYF | TGCGCCAGCAGCTCCCCCAATAGACAGGGAAGAGAGACCCAGTACTTC
TRBJ2-2 | TRBV30 | few | - | CAWSVRGLTGELFF | TGTGCCTGGAGTGTCCGGGGTCTCACCGGGGAGCTGTTTTTT
TRBJ1-1 | TRBV6-5 | once | - | CASRPQGETEAFF | TGTGCCAGCAGACCCCAAGGGGAGACTGAAGCTTTCTTT
TRBJ1-5 | TRBV6-5 | once | TRBD1 | CASSPLTGSTQPQHF | TGTGCCAGCAGTCCTCTGACAGGGTCTACTCAGCCCCAGCATTTT
TRBJ2-7 | TRBV7-8 | - | - | CASGHGPRLYEQYF | TGTGCCAGCGGGCATGGGCCTAGATTGTACGAGCAGTACTTC
TRBJ1-1 | TRBV7-9 | - | - | CASSLVPPFYSGTEAFF | TGTGCCAGCAGCTTAGTGCCACCATTCTACTCTGGGACTGAAGCTTTCTTT
TRBJ2-7 | TRBV15 | - | - | CATAQGNSYEQYF | TGTGCCACCGCCCAGGGGAATTCCTACGAGCAGTACTTC
TRBJ2-2 | TRBV9 | - | - | CASSPQPDRNTGELFF | TGTGCCAGCAGCCCTCAACCGGACAGGAACACCGGGGAGCTGTTTTTT
TRBJ1-2 | TRBV7-2 | - | - | CASSLQLNYGYTF | TGTGCCAGCAGCTTACAGCTAAACTATGGCTACACCTTC
TRBJ2-7 | TRBV13 | - | TRBD2 | CASSLALQAGGPRNEQYF | TGTGCCAGCAGCTTAGCTCTACAAGCGGGAGGGCCAAGGAACGAGCAGTACTTC
TRBJ2-3 | TRBV6-5 | - | - | CASSLAQASTDTQYF | TGTGCCAGCTCCCTAGCACAGGCAAGCACAGATACGCAGTATTTT
TRBJ1-5 | TRBV27 | few | TRBD1 | CASRGGGAGQPQHF | TGTGCCAGCAGGGGAGGGGGCGCAGGGCAGCCCCAGCATTTT
TRBJ1-2 | TRBV7-9 | - | - | CASSPREGGYTF | TGTGCCAGCAGCCCTCGGGAGGGTGGCTACACCTTC
TRBJ2-1 | TRBV5-1 | - | - | CASSPPGGSWDEQFF | TGCGCCAGCAGCCCCCCGGGGGGCTCTTGGGATGAGCAGTTCTTC
TRBJ1-1 | TRBV9 | - | TRBD1 | CASSVGQGAFTEAFF | TGTGCCAGCAGCGTAGGACAGGGGGCTTTTACTGAAGCTTTCTTT
TRBJ1-1 | TRBV4-2 | - | TRBD1 | CASSQVVRGRFATEAFF | TGTGCCAGCAGCCAAGTAGTCAGGGGGCGCTTTGCGACTGAAGCTTTCTTT
TRBJ1-1 | TRBV5-6 | few | - | CASSQNTEAFF | TGTGCCAGCAGCCAGAACACTGAAGCTTTCTTT
TRBJ1-1 | TRBV7-9 | - | - | CATLPSVWDTEAFF | TGTGCCACGCTCCCCTCGGTTTGGGATACTGAAGCTTTCTTT
TRBJ1-4 | TRBV19 | - | - | CASSIRTGEKLFF | TGTGCCAGTAGTATCCGTACAGGTGAAAAACTGTTTTTT
TRBJ2-5 | TRBV6-5 | - | - | CASSSVGTQYF | TGTGCCAGCAGCTCTGTCGGCACCCAGTACTTC
TRBJ1-1 | TRBV30 | few | TRBD1 | CAVPGTGKMNTEAFF | TGTGCCGTACCCGGGACAGGCAAGATGAACACTGAAGCTTTCTTT
TRBJ1-2 | TRBV29-1 | - | - | CSVEGVWGERNYGYTF | TGCAGCGTTGAAGGAGTATGGGGGGAAAGAAACTATGGCTACACCTTC
TRBJ1-1 | TRBV7-2 | few | - | CASSLFPRTEAFF | TGTGCCAGCAGCTTATTTCCAAGAACTGAAGCTTTCTTT
TRBJ2-1 | TRBV28 | - | - | CASSPVTSPFLEQFF | TGTGCCAGCAGCCCTGTCACTAGTCCGTTTCTGGAGCAGTTCTTC
TRBJ2-3 | TRBV10-2 | - | - | CASRPSNTDTQYF | TGCGCCAGCCGGCCTAGTAACACAGATACGCAGTATTTT
TRBJ2-7 | TRBV5-1 | - | TRBD1 | CASSLNRGSSYEQYF | TGCGCCAGCAGCTTGAACAGGGGGAGCTCCTACGAGCAGTACTTC
TRBJ1-1 | TRBV9 | once | - | CASSFDPSNTEAFF | TGTGCCAGCAGCTTCGACCCGTCGAACACTGAAGCTTTCTTT
TRBJ1-2 | TRBV7-9 | - | - | CASSAGGATYGYTF | TGTGCCAGCAGCGCCGGGGGGGCGACTTATGGCTACACCTTC
TRBJ2-7 | TRBV9 | - | TRBD2 | CASSVGASGYEQYF | TGTGCCAGCAGCGTAGGGGCTAGCGGCTACGAGCAGTACTTC
TRBJ2-2 | TRBV7-9 | once | - | CASVTGPSGRTGELFF | TGTGCCAGCGTCACCGGGCCTTCGGGGAGGACCGGGGAGCTGTTTTTT
TRBJ2-2 | TRBV19 | - | TRBD2 | CASSIERGGVNTGELFF | TGTGCCAGTAGTATAGAGCGGGGGGGGGTGAACACCGGGGAGCTGTTTTTT
TRBJ2-3 | TRBV30 | - | - | CAFTDGHTQYF | TGTGCCTTTACTGACGGGCATACGCAGTATTTT
TRBJ2-7 | TRBV2 | - | - | CASELAGVSFEQYF | TGTGCCAGCGAACTTGCAGGGGTCTCGTTCGAGCAGTACTTC
TRBJ1-1 | TRBV29-1 | few | - | CSVDIRVDMNTEAFF | TGCAGCGTTGATATCAGGGTTGACATGAACACTGAAGCTTTCTTT
TRBJ2-7 | TRBV4-1 | - | - | CASSPRDLSYEQYF | TGCGCCAGCAGCCCCCGGGACTTGTCCTACGAGCAGTACTTC
TRBJ1-2 | TRBV10-1 | - | - | CASSEDGFGYTF | TGCGCCAGCAGCGAGGACGGCTTTGGCTACACCTTC
TRBJ2-7 | TRBV6-1 | - | - | CASSEALAEFYEQYF | TGTGCCAGCAGTGAAGCCTTGGCGGAGTTCTACGAGCAGTACTTC
TRBJ2-5 | TRBV7-2 | - | TRBD2 | CASSRGLAGVKTQYF | TGTGCCAGCAGCCGAGGACTAGCGGGAGTCAAGACCCAGTACTTC
TRBJ1-1 | TRBV7-9 | - | TRBD1 | CASSSDRALMNTEAFF | TGTGCCAGCAGCTCGGACAGGGCCCTCATGAACACTGAAGCTTTCTTT
TRBJ1-5 | TRBV6-4 | - | TRBD1 | CASRHRGLCNQPQHF | TGTGCCAGCAGGCACAGGGGGCTGTGCAATCAGCCCCAGCATTTT
TRBJ1-1 | TRBV4-2 | few | - | CASSQVQSRVEAFF | TGTGCCAGCAGCCAAGTCCAGAGCAGGGTTGAAGCTTTCTTT
TRBJ1-2 | TRBV5-4 | - | TRBD1 | CASSPRQGGYTF | TGTGCCAGCAGCCCGCGACAGGGGGGCTACACCTTC
TRBJ2-1 | TRBV29-1 | - | - | CSVEGGEKGYNEQFF | TGCAGCGTTGAAGGGGGGGAAAAGGGGTACAATGAGCAGTTCTTC
TRBJ2-1 | TRBV2 | - | - | CASSEIERERQDYNEQFF | TGTGCCAGCAGTGAAATCGAGAGGGAGCGGCAGGATTACAATGAGCAGTTCTTC
TRBJ2-1 | TRBV7-6 | - | TRBD2 | CASSPTLKAGKGNEQFF | TGTGCCAGCAGCCCTACACTAAAAGCGGGAAAGGGTAATGAGCAGTTCTTC
TRBJ1-1 | TRBV7-9 | - | - | CASSPPRQRLNTEAFF | TGTGCCAGCAGCCCTCCCCGACAGCGGTTGAACACTGAAGCTTTCTTT
TRBJ2-7 | TRBV27 | - | - | CASSSLMDEQYF | TGTGCCAGCTCTAGTTTAATGGACGAGCAGTACTTC
TRBJ2-5 | TRBV18 | - | - | CASSQSRAAETQYF | TGTGCCAGCTCACAATCGAGGGCCGCAGAGACCCAGTACTTC
TRBJ1-2 | TRBV29-1 | - | - | CSARVVNYGYTF | TGCAGCGCCAGGGTGGTGAACTATGGCTACACCTTC
TRBJ1-2 | TRBV2 | - | TRBD1 | CASSFDRVKGGYTF | TGTGCCAGCAGTTTTGACAGGGTGAAGGGAGGCTACACCTTC
TRBJ2-7 | TRBV9 | - | - | CASSVGAGGSYEQYF | TGTGCCAGCAGCGTAGGAGCGGGCGGGTCCTACGAGCAGTACTTC